This TCR beta chain was sequenced during a study of blood T cell repertoires in COVID-19. Study in general: Samples came from the United States, Italy and Spain, spanning acute and convalescent COVID-19. PBMCs, B-cell-depleted T cells, or T cells were the source of the cDNA or gDNA that made up the material.

Individuals aged about 18 to 95 years were recruited from 24 US areas. Two negative PCRs, clearance, or symptom resolution had been documented for recovered Cohort 3 donors. Assay used: immunoSEQ multiplex PCR; TCRdb lists only in-frame clones, some missing. Of 400,000 to 450,000 clones listed, around 87% are singletons. Germline loops: CDR1 SGHNT, CDR2 YYREEE (reference sequence). The CDR3 consists of 15 residues. Trimming cost V 2 bases and J 0 bases; bases outside gene matches: 3. This TCR came from a man aged 25-45 years who had recovered from COVID-19. The sequenced sample was PBMCs or T cells enriched from blood (not recorded which). The V and J genes are TRBV5-4 and TRBJ2-3; 7 nucleotides line up with TRBD1. CDR3 coding DNA: TGTGCCAGCAGCTTAGGGGGCCCGAGCACAGATACGCAGTATTTT. Encoded protein: CASSLGGPSTDTQYF.